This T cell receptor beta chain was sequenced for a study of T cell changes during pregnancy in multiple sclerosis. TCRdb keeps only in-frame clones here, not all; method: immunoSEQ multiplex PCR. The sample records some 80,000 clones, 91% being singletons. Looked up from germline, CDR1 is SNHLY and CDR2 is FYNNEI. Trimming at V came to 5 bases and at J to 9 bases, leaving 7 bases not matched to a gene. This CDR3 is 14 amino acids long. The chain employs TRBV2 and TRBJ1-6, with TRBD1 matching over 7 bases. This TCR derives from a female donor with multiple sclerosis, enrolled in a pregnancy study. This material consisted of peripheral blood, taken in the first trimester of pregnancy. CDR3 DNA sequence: TGTGCCAGCAGTAAACTAGACAGGGTTTCACCCCTCCACTTT. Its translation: CASSKLDRVSPLHF.